This TCR beta chain emerged from a study of T cell responses to AZD1222 COVID-19 vaccine (dated by TCRdb to the early 2020s). Study-level background: TCR sequencing covered 230 or so trial participants: 200 to 220 given two doses of AZD1222 and about 26 given two doses of MenACWY control vaccine. Enrollment into the trials was organized by age into subgroups of 18-55, 56-69 and 70-plus years, and those subgroups contained about 160, 30 and 59 TCR-sequenced participants, respectively.

Overall study outcomes, separate from this receptor: The whole spike protein was spanned by vaccine-associated CD4 TCRs, and dominant responses were seen in regions 160-218 and 743-854. In the small 56-69-year group, the increase in depth fell short of significance, most likely because of low power. Participants were mostly white British, with more females than males. The authors suggested clonal diversity may have been underestimated. Epitopes outside the regions mutated in the B.1.351 and B.1.1.7 variants were reportedly recognized by nearly half of the unique spike-specific TCRs. Only a handful of AZD1222 recipients were SARS-CoV-2 seropositive at baseline, limiting conclusions about previously exposed vaccinees. A significant rise in spike-specific TCR breadth and depth was observed after two AZD1222 doses relative to day 0 and relative to MenACWY recipients. Because no samples from the day 14 peak response were available, repertoires could be characterized only after the peak T cell response.

Reading the label with the study, this specimen's time point is: baseline before first vaccination. The treatment or condition label corresponds to: meningococcal conjugate vaccine given as trial control. Samples from vaccinated people were obtained from the UK trials COV001 and COV002, which included a single-blind randomized controlled phase 2/3 trial of AZD1222 (ChAdOx1 nCoV-19) in healthy adults. For TCRbeta chain sequencing, PBMC samples from trial participants were taken at day 0 and at day 28 after the second dose. The CDR3, cysteine through phenylalanine, is 16 amino acids long. The entry retains the CDR3 DNA only, 48 bases that are in frame from base 1. CDR1 and CDR2, per the germline V gene (reference sequence), are LNHNV and YYDKDF. The junction carries 18 bases between V and J, which are trimmed by 0 bases and 6 bases respectively. The CDR3 regions of human TCRbeta chains were analyzed by immunosequencing. In the authors' own workflow: TCRs in the repertoires were matched against a reference library of SARS-CoV-2-specific TCRs that had been generated with the MIRA antigen-specificity platform. Breadth was defined as the fraction of unique TCRs that were SARS-CoV-2-associated, and depth was defined as the fraction of total T cells that were SARS-CoV-2-associated. Using the MIRA data, every spike-specific TCR was mapped to the spike region that the TCR reacted to and assigned to either a CD4 or a CD8 class. Log10-transformed breadth and depth values were compared by one-way ANOVA with Sidak's multiple comparisons tests. This immuneACCESS table, as held by TCRdb, lists in-frame sequences with V and J called but not all clones. Of the missing ones, under half trace to an unresolved V gene in checked studies; the others have no known cause. That table gives V, J and clone size, and the DNA gave D and trimming. The sample has 120,000 or so clones on record, around 90% of them singletons. 18% of the sample is held by the ten biggest clonotypes.

Details on this clone: Its binding antigen is unknown. Base qualities are missing; no much larger clone stands one base away.

The material was peripheral blood, obtained on day 0 of MenACWY control vaccination. The receptor was isolated from an adult in good health. The sequence joins TRBV15 to TRBJ2-7; matching of 6 bases hints at TRBD1 as the D gene. For the CDR3, the sequence is CATSRDPYTGYREQYF. The nucleotide sequence is TGTGCCACCAGCAGAGATCCCTATACAGGGTACCGCGAGCAGTACTTC.